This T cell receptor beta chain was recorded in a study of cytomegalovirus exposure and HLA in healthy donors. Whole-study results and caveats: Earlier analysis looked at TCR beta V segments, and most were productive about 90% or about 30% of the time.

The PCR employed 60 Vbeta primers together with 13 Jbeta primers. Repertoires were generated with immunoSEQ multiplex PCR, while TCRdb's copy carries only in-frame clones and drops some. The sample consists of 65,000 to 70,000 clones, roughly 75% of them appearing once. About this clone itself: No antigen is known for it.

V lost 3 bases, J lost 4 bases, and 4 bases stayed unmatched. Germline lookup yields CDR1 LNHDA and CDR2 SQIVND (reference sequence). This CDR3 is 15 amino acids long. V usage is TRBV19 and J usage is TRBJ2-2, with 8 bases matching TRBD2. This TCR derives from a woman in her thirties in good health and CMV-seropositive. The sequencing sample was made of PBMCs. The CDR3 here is CASSIGTSSTGELFF. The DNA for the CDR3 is TGTGCCAGTAGTATCGGGACTAGTAGCACCGGGGAGCTGTTTTTT.